The subject of this entry is one TCR beta chain. Antigen unknown. The CDR3 runs to 16 residues. Trimming removed 7 bases from V and 0 bases from J, with 18 bases in between. Germline V gene sequence: CDR1 MNHEY, CDR2 SMNVEV (reference sequence). The data were obtained in a study of cytomegalovirus exposure and HLA in healthy donors. Across the study: Samples from HLA-typed donors yielded about 86 million unique TCRs in an early data release.

General study points: Highly shared variants forming one cluster were likely a sequencing artifact.

The PCR employed 60 Vbeta primers together with 13 Jbeta primers. Assay used: immunoSEQ multiplex PCR; TCRdb lists only in-frame clones, some missing. The sample records about 170,000 clones, about 72% being singletons. The TCR originated in a girl aged 5-17 years in good health and CMV-seronegative. The J gene is TRBJ1-1, the V gene TRBV27; D is uncertain. Source material: PBMCs. The CDR3 DNA reads TGTGCCAGCACAGCCACCAGCGCCGCCATGAACACTGAAGCTTTCTTT. Its protein is CASTATSAAMNTEAFF.